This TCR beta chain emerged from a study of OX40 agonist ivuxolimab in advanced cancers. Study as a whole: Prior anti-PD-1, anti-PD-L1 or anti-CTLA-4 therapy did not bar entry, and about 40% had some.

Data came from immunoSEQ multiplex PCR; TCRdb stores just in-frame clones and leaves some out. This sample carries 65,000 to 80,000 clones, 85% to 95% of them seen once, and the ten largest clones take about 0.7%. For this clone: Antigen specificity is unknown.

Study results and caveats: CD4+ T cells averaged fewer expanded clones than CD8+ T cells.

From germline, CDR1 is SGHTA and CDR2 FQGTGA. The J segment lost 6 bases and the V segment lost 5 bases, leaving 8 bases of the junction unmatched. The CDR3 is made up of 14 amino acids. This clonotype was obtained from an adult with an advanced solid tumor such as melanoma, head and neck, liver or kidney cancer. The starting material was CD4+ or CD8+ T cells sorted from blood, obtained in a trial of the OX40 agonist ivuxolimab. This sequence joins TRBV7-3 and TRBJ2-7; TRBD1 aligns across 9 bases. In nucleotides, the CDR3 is TGTGCCAGCAGCCCGGGACAGGGTTTCTCCGAGCAGTACTTC. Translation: CASSPGQGFSEQYF.